This T cell receptor (beta chain) was identified in a study of T cells in localized non-small cell lung cancer. About this clone itself: Antigen unknown.

General study findings and limits: Highest T cell clonality was seen in uninvolved adjacent lung, surpassing that measured in tumor.

From germline, CDR1 is MDHEN and CDR2 SYDVKM. The CDR3 is made up of 12 amino acids. V shed 8 bases and J 11 bases; nucleotides not matched to a gene: 11. TCRdb keeps only in-frame clones here, not all; method: immunoSEQ multiplex PCR. The profile shows roughly 84,000 clones, around 90% of them singletons. This clonotype originated in a woman aged 40 to 75 with stage I squamous cell lung carcinoma. The gene calls are TRBV28 and TRBJ1-1; 7 nucleotides align to TRBD1. Sequenced here: peripheral blood, sampled before any cancer treatment. The CDR3 DNA reads TGTGCCAGCTGGATGAGACAGGGCAGGGCTTTCTTT. This sequence encodes CASWMRQGRAFF.